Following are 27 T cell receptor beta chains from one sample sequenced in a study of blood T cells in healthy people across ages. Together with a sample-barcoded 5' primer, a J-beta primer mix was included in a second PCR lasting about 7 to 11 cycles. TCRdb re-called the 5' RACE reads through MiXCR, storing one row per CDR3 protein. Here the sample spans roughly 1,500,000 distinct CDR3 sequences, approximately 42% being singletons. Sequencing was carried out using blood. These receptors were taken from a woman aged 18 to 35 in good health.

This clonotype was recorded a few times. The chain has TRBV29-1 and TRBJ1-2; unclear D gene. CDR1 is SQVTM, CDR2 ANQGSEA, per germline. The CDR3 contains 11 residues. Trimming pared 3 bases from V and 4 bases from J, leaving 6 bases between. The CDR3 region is CSVDRVYGYTF. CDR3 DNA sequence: TGCAGCGTTGATCGGGTCTATGGCTACACCTTC.

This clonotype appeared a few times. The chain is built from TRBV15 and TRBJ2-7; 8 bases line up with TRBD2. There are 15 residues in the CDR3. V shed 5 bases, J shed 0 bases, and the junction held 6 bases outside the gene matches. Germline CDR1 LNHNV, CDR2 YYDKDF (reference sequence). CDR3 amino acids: CATSGSGTSSYEQYF. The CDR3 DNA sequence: TGTGCCACCAGCGGCTCCGGGACTAGCTCCTACGAGCAGTACTTC.

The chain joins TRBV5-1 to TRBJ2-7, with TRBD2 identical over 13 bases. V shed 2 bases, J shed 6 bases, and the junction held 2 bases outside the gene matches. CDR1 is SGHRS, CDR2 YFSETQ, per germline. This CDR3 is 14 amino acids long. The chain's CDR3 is CASSLLAGGPEQYF. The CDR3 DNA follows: TGCGCCAGCAGCTTACTAGCGGGGGGGCCCGAGCAGTACTTC.

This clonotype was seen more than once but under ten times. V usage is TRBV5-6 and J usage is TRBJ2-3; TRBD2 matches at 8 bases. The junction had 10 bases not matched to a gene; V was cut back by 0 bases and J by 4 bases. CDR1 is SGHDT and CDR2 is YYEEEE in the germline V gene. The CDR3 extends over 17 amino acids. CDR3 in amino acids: CASSLEASSGDADTQYF. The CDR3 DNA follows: TGTGCCAGCAGCTTGGAGGCGAGTAGCGGGGACGCAGATACGCAGTATTTT.

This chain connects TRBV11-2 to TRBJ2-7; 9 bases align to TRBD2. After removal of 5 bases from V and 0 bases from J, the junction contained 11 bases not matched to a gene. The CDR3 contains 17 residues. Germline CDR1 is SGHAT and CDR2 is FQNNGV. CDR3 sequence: CASSRESAGGNSYEQYF. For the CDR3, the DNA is TGTGCCAGCAGCCGGGAGTCCGCGGGAGGGAACTCCTACGAGCAGTACTTC. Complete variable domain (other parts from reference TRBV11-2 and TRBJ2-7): EAGVAQSPRYKIIEKRQSVAFWCNPISGHATLYWYQQILGQGPKLLIQFQNNGVVDDSQLPKDRFSAERLKGVDSTLKIQPAKLEDSAVYLCASSRESAGGNSYEQYFGPGTRLTVT.

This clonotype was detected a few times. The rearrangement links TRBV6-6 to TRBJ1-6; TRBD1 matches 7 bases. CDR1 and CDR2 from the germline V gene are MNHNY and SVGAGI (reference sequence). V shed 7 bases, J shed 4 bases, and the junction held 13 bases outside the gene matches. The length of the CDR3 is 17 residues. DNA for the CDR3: TGTGCCAGCATTCGTAAGACAGGGCGGGTTTATAATTCACCCCTCCACTTT. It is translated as CASIRKTGRVYNSPLHF.

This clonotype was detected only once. CDR3 nucleotides: TGTGCCAGCCCCCAAGACAGAGGGCTGGTTCAGTACTTC. Protein: CASPQDRGLVQYF. J is TRBJ2-4 and V is TRBV6-1; D may be TRBD1 or TRBD2 (5 bases each). Per germline, CDR1 MNHNS and CDR2 SASEGT. This CDR3 comprises 13 residues. The V gene lost 8 bases and the J gene lost 11 bases, with 19 bases spanning the gap.

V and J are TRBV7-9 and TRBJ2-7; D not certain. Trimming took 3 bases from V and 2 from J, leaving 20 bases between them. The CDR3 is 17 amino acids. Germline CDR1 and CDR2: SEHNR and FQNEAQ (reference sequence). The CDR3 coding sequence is TGTGCCAGCAGCTTGTCAACGATTTTGGGCAGAACCTACGAGCAGTACTTC. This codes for CASSLSTILGRTYEQYF.

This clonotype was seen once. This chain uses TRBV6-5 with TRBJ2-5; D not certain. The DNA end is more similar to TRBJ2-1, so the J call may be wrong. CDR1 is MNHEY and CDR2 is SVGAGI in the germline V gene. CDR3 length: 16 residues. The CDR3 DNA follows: TGTGCCAGCAGCCCTGGCGTTCGATCGTACCAAGAGACCCAGTTCTTC. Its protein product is CASSPGVRSYQETQFF.

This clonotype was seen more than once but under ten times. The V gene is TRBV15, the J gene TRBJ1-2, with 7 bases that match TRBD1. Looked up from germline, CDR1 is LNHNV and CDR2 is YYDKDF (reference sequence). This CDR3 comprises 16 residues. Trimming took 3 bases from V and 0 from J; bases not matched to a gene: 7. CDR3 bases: TGTGCCACCAGCAGCGGAGGGACAGCAGCTAACTATGGCTACACCTTC. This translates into CATSSGGTAANYGYTF.

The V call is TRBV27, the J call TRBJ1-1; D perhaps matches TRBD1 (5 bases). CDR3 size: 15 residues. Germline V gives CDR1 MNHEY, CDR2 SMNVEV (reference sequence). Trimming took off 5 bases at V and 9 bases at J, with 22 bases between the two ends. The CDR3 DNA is TGTGCCAGCAGTACTCGGAATTCGGACACCGCACAAGCTTTCTTT. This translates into CASSTRNSDTAQAFF.

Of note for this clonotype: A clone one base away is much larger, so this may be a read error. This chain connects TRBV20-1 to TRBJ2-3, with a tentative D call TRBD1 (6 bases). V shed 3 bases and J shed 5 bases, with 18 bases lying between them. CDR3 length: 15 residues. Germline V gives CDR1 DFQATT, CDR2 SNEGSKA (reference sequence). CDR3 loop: CSASTARGKRDTQYF. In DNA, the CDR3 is TGCAGTGCTAGCACAGCTAGGGGGAAGAGAGATACGCAGTATTTT.

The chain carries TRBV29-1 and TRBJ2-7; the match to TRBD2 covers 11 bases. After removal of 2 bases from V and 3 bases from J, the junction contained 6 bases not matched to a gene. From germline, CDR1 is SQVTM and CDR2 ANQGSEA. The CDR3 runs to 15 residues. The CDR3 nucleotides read TGCAGCGTTGAATCCGGACTAGCGGGTCGCTACGAGCAGTACTTC. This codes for CSVESGLAGRYEQYF.

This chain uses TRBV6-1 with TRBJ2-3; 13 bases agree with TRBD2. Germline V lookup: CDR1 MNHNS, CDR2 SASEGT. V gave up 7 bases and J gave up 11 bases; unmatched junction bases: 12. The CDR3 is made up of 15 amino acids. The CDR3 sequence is CASTPGLAGPMEQYF. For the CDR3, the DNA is TGTGCCAGCACTCCGGGACTAGCGGGACCTATGGAGCAGTATTTT.

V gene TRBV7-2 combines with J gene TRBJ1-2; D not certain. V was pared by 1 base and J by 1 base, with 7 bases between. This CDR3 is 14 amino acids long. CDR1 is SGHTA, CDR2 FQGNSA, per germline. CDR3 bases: TGTGCCAGCAGCTTAGGGCCAGTTAACTATGGCTACACCTTC. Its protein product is CASSLGPVNYGYTF.

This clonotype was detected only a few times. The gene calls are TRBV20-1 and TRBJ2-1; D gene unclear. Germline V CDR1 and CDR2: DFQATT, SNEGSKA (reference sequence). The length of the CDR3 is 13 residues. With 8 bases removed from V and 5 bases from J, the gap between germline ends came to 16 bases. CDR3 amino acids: CSPWERMNNEQFF. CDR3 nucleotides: TGCAGTCCCTGGGAACGAATGAACAATGAGCAGTTCTTC.

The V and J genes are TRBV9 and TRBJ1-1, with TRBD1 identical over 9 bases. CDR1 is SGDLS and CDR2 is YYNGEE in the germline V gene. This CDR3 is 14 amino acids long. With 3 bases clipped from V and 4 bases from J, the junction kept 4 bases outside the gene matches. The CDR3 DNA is TGTGCCAGCAGCGGTTCACAGGGGGCCACTGAAGCTTTCTTT. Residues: CASSGSQGATEAFF.

The CDR3 sequence: CASSEVAGNEQFF. The CDR3 coding sequence is TGTGCCAGCAGTGAAGTCGCAGGCAATGAGCAGTTCTTC. The chain couples TRBV2 to TRBJ2-1; D unclear. The ends were cut back, 1 base at V and 6 bases at J, with 7 bases in the middle. CDR1 SNHLY and CDR2 FYNNEI come from the germline V gene. The CDR3 is 13 amino acids.

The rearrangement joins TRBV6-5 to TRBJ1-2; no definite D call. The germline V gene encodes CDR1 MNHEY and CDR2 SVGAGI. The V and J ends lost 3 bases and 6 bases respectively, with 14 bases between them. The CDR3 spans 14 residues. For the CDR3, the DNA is TGTGCCAGCAGTTATCGGATGACCGGGGATGGCTACACCTTC. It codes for CASSYRMTGDGYTF.

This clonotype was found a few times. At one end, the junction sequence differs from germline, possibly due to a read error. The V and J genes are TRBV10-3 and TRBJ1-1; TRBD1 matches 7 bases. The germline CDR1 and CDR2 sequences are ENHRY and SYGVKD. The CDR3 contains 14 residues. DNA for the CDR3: TGTGCCATCACTGAGGGGGCAGGGCGGACTGAAGCTTTCTTT. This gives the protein CAITEGAGRTEAFF.

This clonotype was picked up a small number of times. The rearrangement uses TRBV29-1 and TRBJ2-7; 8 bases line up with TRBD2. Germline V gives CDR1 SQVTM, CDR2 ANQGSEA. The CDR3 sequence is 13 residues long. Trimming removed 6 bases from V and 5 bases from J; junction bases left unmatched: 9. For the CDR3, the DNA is TGCAGCGTCCTAGCGGGCGAGACCCACGAGCAGTACTTC. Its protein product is CSVLAGETHEQYF.

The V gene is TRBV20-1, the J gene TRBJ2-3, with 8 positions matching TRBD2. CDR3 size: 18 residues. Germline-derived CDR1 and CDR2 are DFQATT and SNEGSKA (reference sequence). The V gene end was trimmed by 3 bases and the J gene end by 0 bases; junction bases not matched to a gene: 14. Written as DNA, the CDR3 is TGCAGTGCTAGTTCGGCGGGGGGCGCTGAAGTTAGCACAGATACGCAGTATTTT. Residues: CSASSAGGAEVSTDTQYF.

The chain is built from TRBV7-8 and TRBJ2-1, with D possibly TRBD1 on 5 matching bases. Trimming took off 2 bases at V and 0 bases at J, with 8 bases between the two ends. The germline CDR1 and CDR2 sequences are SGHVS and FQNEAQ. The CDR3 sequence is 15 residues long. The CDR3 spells CASSLIRDSYNEQFF. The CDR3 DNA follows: TGTGCCAGCAGCTTAATCAGGGACTCCTACAATGAGCAGTTCTTC.

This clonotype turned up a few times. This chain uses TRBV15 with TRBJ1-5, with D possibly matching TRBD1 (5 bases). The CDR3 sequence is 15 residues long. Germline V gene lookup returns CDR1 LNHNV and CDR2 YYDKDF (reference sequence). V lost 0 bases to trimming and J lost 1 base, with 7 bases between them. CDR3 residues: CATSRDWDSNQPQHF. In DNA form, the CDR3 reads TGTGCCACCAGCAGAGATTGGGACAGCAATCAGCCCCAGCATTTT.

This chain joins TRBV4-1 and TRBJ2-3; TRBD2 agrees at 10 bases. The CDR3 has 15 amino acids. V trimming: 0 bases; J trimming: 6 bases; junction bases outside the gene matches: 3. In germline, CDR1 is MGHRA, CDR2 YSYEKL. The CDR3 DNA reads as TGCGCCAGCAGCCAAGATCAGGGACTAGCGGATACGCAGTATTTT. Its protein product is CASSQDQGLADTQYF.

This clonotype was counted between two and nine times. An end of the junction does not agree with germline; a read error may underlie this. In nucleotides, the CDR3 is TGCGCCAGCAGTCCGCCGGTCGGGAGCCTCCTCTACAATGAGCAGTTCTTC. This codes for CASSPPVGSLLYNEQFF. The chain has TRBV25-1 and TRBJ2-1; a weak D match, TRBD2 (6 bases). Germline assignment: CDR1 MGHDK and CDR2 SYGVNS. The CDR3 spans 17 residues.

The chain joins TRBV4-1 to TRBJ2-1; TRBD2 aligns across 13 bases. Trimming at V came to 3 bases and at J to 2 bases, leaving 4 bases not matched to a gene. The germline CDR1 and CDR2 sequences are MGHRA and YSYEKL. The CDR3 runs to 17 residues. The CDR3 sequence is CASSQDGLAGAYNEQFF. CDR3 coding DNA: TGCGCCAGCAGCCAGGACGGACTAGCGGGGGCCTACAATGAGCAGTTCTTC.